The 13 T cell receptor beta chains presented below share a single source sample, sequenced in a study of control samples from healthy donors and cancer patients. Clones were read by immunoSEQ multiplex PCR, and TCRdb kept only the in-frame ones, dropping some. The table includes tens of thousands of clones, about 90% detected once. Sequencing was carried out using blood. The source of these receptors is a woman aged 50 to 60 in good health.

This chain links TRBV29-1 with TRBJ2-1, with a possible D match to TRBD1 (5 bases). The V and J ends lost 4 bases and 5 bases respectively, with 9 bases between them. The CDR3 contains 12 residues. Germline values: CDR1 SQVTM, CDR2 ANQGSEA. CDR3 coding DNA: TGCAGCGTTGCCCAGGGAAACAATGAGCAGTTCTTC. Its translation is CSVAQGNNEQFF.

The chain combines TRBV4-1 with TRBJ1-1; 8 nucleotides align to TRBD1. The length of the CDR3 is 14 residues. Germline V lookup: CDR1 MGHRA, CDR2 YSYEKL. Trimming at V came to 4 bases and at J to 0 bases, leaving 1 base not matched to a gene. The DNA for the CDR3 is TGCGCCAGCAGCCGGACAGGGATGAACACTGAAGCTTTCTTT. This sequence encodes CASSRTGMNTEAFF.

This chain links TRBV11-2 with TRBJ2-7; a weak D match, TRBD2 (6 bases). V dropped 5 bases and J dropped 4 bases, with 21 bases sitting between them. Germline CDR1 reads SGHAT; CDR2 reads FQNNGV. The CDR3 runs to 16 residues. This CDR3 reads CASSHVGTSWQYEQYF. The CDR3 DNA sequence: TGTGCCAGCAGCCACGTGGGGACTTCCTGGCAGTACGAGCAGTACTTC.

The J gene is TRBJ1-6, the V gene TRBV27, with 8 nucleotides matching TRBD1. Germline-derived CDR1 and CDR2 are MNHEY and SMNVEV (reference sequence). V was pared by 6 bases and J by 3 bases, with 4 bases of the junction left unmatched. The CDR3 sequence is 15 residues long. As DNA, the CDR3 is TGTGCCAGCAGATCAACAGGGGGCTATAATTCACCCCTCCACTTT. Translating it yields CASRSTGGYNSPLHF.

The chain recombines TRBV9 with TRBJ2-7; the D is unclear. CDR1 and CDR2 from the germline V gene are SGDLS and YYNGEE. The CDR3 runs 13 residues. V was trimmed by 4 bases and J by 1 base, leaving 9 bases between them. CDR3 sequence: CASSFLLSYEQYF. The CDR3 DNA reads TGTGCCAGCAGCTTCCTCTTGTCCTACGAGCAGTACTTC.

The J gene is TRBJ2-7, the V gene TRBV14, with D tentatively TRBD1 or TRBD2 (5 bases each). The length of the CDR3 is 17 residues. Looked up from germline, CDR1 is SGHDN and CDR2 is FVKESK. The V and J ends lost 1 base and 2 bases respectively, with 18 bases between them. The CDR3 sequence is CASSQGAWGRNTYEQYF. Written as DNA, the CDR3 is TGTGCCAGCAGCCAAGGCGCTTGGGGACGGAATACCTACGAGCAGTACTTC.

The V call is TRBV7-2, the J call TRBJ1-3; 7 bases agree with TRBD1. Germline V gene data show CDR1 as SGHTA and CDR2 as FQGNSA. The CDR3 totals 14 residues. The V segment lost 5 bases and the J segment 7 bases; nucleotides outside the gene matches: 8. Here the CDR3 DNA reads TGTGCCAGCAGCCCCCGGACAGGACCCAACACCATATATTTT. Translation gives CASSPRTGPNTIYF. Looking up the rest from reference TRBV7-2 and TRBJ1-3 gives the full variable domain: GAGVSQSPSNKVTEKGKDVELRCDPISGHTALYWYRQSLGQGLEFLIYFQGNSAPDKSGLPSDRFSAERTGGSVSTLTIQRTQQEDSAVYLCASSPRTGPNTIYFGEGSWLTVV.

The V gene is TRBV2, the J gene TRBJ2-1; 8 bases line up with TRBD2. The CDR3 is 13 residues long. Germline CDR1 is SNHLY and CDR2 is FYNNEI. V lost 7 bases, J lost 6 bases, and 5 bases stayed unmatched. The CDR3 region has the DNA TGTGCCAGCACGGGGGGGGAAACCAATGAGCAGTTCTTC. Translated, it gives CASTGGETNEQFF.

The rearrangement uses TRBV24-1 and TRBJ2-3, with D maybe TRBD1 (6 bases). V shed 2 bases and J shed 1 base, with 18 bases lying between them. This CDR3 spans 18 amino acids. Germline V gene lookup returns CDR1 KGHDR and CDR2 SFDVKD. The chain's CDR3 is CATSDSYPLQGGTDTQYF. CDR3 DNA sequence: TGTGCCACCAGTGATTCCTACCCCCTACAGGGCGGCACAGATACGCAGTATTTT.

This chain links TRBV11-2 with TRBJ2-2; D gene unclear. V dropped 1 base and J dropped 6 bases, with 6 bases sitting between them. Per the germline V gene, CDR1 is SGHAT and CDR2 is FQNNGV. This CDR3 spans 13 amino acids. The CDR3 loop is CASSLGTAGELFF. Written as DNA, the CDR3 is TGTGCCAGCAGCTTAGGGACCGCCGGGGAGCTGTTTTTT.

For the CDR3, the DNA is TGTGCCAGCAGTGATTCCCTATCTCATAACCTGAAAGAGACCCAGTACTTC. Translated, it gives CASSDSLSHNLKETQYF. This rearrangement joins TRBV6-1 to TRBJ2-5; D remains ambiguous. V gave up 3 bases and J gave up 3 bases, with 20 bases separating them. Per the germline V gene, CDR1 is MNHNS and CDR2 is SASEGT. The CDR3 runs 17 residues.

The chain links TRBV27 to TRBJ2-1; 12 positions agree with TRBD2. Germline CDR1 MNHEY, CDR2 SMNVEV (reference sequence). The CDR3 sequence is 16 residues long. J gave up 7 bases and V 5 bases, and 9 bases lay outside the gene matches. CDR3 loop: CASSTSSGRAVNEQFF. The CDR3 nucleotides read TGTGCCAGCAGTACCTCTAGCGGGAGGGCCGTAAATGAGCAGTTCTTC.

This clone was recorded a few times. Within the sample, other DNA sequences also encode this same CDR3. The chain recombines TRBV5-1 with TRBJ2-6; 11 nucleotides match TRBD2. The V gene end was trimmed by 4 bases and the J gene end by 2 bases; junction bases not matched to a gene: 11. Looked up from germline, CDR1 is SGHRS and CDR2 is YFSETQ. The CDR3 consists of 19 residues. As DNA, the CDR3 is TGCGCCAGCAGCCTGTGGGGGACTAGCGGCAAGACTGGGGCCAACGTCCTGACTTTC. This codes for CASSLWGTSGKTGANVLTF. Full variable domain (remainder filled in from reference TRBV5-1 and TRBJ2-6): KAGVTQTPRYLIKTRGQQVTLSCSPISGHRSVSWYQQTPGQGLQFLFEYFSETQRNKGNFPGRFSGRQFSNSRSEMNVSTLELGDSALYLCASSLWGTSGKTGANVLTFGAGSRLTVL.